This entry describes one T cell receptor beta chain. Its antigen is not known. This sample is part of a study of shared clonotypes between healthy human individuals. Study-wide context: CD4 naive cells filled three plates per donor, CD4 memory three, CD8 naive two and CD8 memory one.

Study processing details: ImmunoSEQ gave junction-only sequences without quality scores, so filtering differed. The table came from immunoSEQ multiplex PCR; TCRdb's copy has only in-frame clones and leaves some out. V and J calls and clone size follow that table, whereas D and trimming were derived from the DNA. The table records 200,000 to 250,000 clones, 50% to 75% of them present only once. Study results and limitations: Clonotype sharing across donors was expected to vary with sequencing depth. Naive subsets, compared against memory subsets, generally had larger estimated richness values.

In germline, CDR1 is SQVTM, CDR2 ANQGSEA. The CDR3 is 15 residues long. Trimming pared 4 bases from V and 0 bases from J, leaving 15 bases between. V and J are TRBV29-1 and TRBJ1-1; D may be TRBD1 (6 bases). Material: memory CD4+ T cells sorted from blood. The subset is: CD45RA-negative fraction. The TCR originated in a man aged 25 to 40 in good health. CDR3 protein: CSVARGWGMNTEAFF. CDR3 nucleotides: TGCAGCGTTGCCAGGGGATGGGGCATGAACACTGAAGCTTTCTTT.